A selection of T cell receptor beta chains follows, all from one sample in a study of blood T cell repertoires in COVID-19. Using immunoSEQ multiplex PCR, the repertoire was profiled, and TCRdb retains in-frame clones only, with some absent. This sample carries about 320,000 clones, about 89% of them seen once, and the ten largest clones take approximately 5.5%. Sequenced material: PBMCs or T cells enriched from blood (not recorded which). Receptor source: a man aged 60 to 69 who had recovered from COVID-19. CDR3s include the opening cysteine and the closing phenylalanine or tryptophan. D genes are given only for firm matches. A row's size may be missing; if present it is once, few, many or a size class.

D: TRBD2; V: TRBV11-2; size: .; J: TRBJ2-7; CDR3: CASRTTSGPYEQYF; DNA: TGTGCCAGCAGAACGACTAGCGGGCCCTACGAGCAGTACTTC
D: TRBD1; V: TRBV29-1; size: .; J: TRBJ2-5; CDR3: CSVETGTGGAQQETQYF; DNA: TGCAGCGTTGAGACCGGGACAGGGGGGGCCCAACAAGAGACCCAGTACTTC
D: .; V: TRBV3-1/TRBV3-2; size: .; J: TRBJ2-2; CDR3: CASSQGDAVNTGELFF; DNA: TGTGCCAGCAGCCAAGGAGACGCGGTGAACACCGGGGAGCTGTTTTTT
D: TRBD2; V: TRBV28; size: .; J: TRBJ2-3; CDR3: CASSLGLAGGWGRDTQYF; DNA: TGTGCCAGCAGTTTAGGACTAGCGGGAGGATGGGGCCGGGATACGCAGTATTTT
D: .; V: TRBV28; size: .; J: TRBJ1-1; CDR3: CASSLIHQTEAFF; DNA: TGTGCCAGCAGTTTGATACACCAAACTGAAGCTTTCTTT
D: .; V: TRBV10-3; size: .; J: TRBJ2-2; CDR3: CAIAQGPGELFF; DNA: TGTGCCATCGCACAGGGCCCCGGGGAGCTGTTTTTT
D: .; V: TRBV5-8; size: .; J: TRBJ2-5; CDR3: CASSLGHKETQYF; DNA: TGTGCCAGCAGCTTGGGACACAAAGAGACCCAGTACTTC
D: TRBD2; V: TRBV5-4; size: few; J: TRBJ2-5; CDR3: CASSSPGRGGETQYF; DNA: TGTGCCAGCAGCTCCCCCGGTCGGGGGGGGGAGACCCAGTACTTC
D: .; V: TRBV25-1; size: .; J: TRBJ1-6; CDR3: CASSEYGRANSPLHF; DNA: TGTGCCAGCAGTGAATACGGCAGGGCCAATTCACCCCTCCACTTT
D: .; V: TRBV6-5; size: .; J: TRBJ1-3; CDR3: CASSPLGQGRNTIYF; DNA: TGTGCCAGCAGTCCGTTGGGACAAGGTAGAAACACCATATATTTT
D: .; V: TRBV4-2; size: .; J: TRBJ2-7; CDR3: CASSQDGRDYYEQYF; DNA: TGTGCCAGCAGCCAAGACGGGCGGGATTACTACGAGCAGTACTTC
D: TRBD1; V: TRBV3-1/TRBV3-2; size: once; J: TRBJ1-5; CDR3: CASSQGTGGAGQPQHF; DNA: TGTGCCAGCAGCCAAGGGACAGGGGGCGCGGGTCAGCCCCAGCATTTT
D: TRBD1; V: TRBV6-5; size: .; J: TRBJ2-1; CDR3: CASNRQGLDEQFF; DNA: TGTGCCAGCAACAGACAGGGTTTGGATGAGCAGTTCTTC
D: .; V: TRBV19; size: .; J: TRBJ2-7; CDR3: CASSIKPSVPGETYEQYF; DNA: TGTGCCAGTAGTATCAAACCCTCGGTCCCCGGAGAAACCTACGAGCAGTACTTC
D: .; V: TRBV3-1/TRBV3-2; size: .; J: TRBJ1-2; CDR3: CASSQDQGRSYTF; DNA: TGTGCCAGCAGCCAAGATCAGGGCAGAAGCTACACCTTC
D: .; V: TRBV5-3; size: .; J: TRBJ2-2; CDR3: CARSPRFGELFF; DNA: TGTGCCAGAAGCCCGAGGTTCGGGGAGCTGTTTTTT
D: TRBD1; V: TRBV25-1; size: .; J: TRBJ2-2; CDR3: CASSRQGAGTGELFF; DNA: TGTGCCAGCAGTCGACAGGGGGCGGGCACCGGGGAGCTGTTTTTT
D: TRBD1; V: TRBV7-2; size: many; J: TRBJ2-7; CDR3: CASSTQTGGNRLNSYEQYF; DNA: TGTGCCAGCAGCACCCAGACAGGGGGCAACCGCTTAAACTCCTACGAGCAGTACTTC
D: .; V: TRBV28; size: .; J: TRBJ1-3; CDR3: CATKTQDPGNTIYF; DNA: TGTGCCACCAAAACCCAGGATCCCGGAAACACCATATATTTT
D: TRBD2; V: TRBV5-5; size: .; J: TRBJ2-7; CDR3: CASSPWTSGSREQYF; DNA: TGTGCCAGCAGCCCCTGGACTAGCGGGAGCCGCGAGCAGTACTTC
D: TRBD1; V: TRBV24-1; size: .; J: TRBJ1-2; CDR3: CATQPTTGDGANYGYTF; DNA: TGTGCCACCCAACCGACAACAGGGGATGGAGCTAACTATGGCTACACCTTC
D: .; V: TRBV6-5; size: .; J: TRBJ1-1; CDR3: CASSYSAGFMNTEAFF; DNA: TGTGCCAGCAGTTACTCGGCAGGGTTCATGAACACTGAAGCTTTCTTT
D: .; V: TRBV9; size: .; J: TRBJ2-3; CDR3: CASSPGIHNRDTQYF; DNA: TGTGCCAGCAGCCCCGGGATACATAACAGAGATACGCAGTATTTT
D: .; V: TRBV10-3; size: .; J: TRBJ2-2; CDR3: CAITLALNTGELFF; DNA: TGTGCCATCACCCTAGCCCTGAACACCGGGGAGCTGTTTTTT
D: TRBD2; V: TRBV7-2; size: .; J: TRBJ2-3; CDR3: CASSFTGTSGSGVKDTQYF; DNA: TGTGCCAGCAGCTTCACCGGGACTAGCGGGAGTGGGGTTAAGGATACGCAGTATTTT
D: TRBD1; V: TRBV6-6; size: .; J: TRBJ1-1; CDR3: CASRAPGQGNTEAFF; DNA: TGTGCCAGCAGGGCCCCGGGACAGGGGAACACTGAAGCTTTCTTT
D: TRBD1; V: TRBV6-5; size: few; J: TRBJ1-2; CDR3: CASTEGDSLYGYTF; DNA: TGTGCCAGCACCGAAGGGGACAGCCTCTATGGCTACACCTTC
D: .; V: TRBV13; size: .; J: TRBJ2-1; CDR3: CASSPRQYNEQFF; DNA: TGTGCCAGCAGCCCCAGACAGTACAATGAGCAGTTCTTC
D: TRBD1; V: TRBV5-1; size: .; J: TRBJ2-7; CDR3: CASSRFETGLFGEQYF; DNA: TGCGCCAGCAGCCGATTCGAGACAGGGCTTTTCGGCGAGCAGTACTTC
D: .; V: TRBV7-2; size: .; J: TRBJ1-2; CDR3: CASSIVGGNYGYTF; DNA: TGTGCCAGCAGCATCGTCGGAGGGAACTATGGCTACACCTTC
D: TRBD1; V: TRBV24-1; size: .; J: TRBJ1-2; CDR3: CATSSDRGTSNYGYTF; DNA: TGTGCCACCAGTTCGGACAGGGGGACCTCTAACTATGGCTACACCTTC
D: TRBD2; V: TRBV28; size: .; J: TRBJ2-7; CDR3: CASSSIGRGAYEQYF; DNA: TGTGCCAGCAGTTCCATTGGGCGGGGGGCCTACGAGCAGTACTTC
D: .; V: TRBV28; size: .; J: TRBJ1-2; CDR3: CASSTQTALGGYTF; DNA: TGTGCCAGCAGCACTCAGACGGCCTTGGGCGGCTACACCTTC
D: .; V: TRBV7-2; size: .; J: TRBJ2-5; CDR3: CASSLAPNRETQYF; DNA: TGTGCCAGCAGCTTAGCCCCTAATCGTGAGACCCAGTACTTC
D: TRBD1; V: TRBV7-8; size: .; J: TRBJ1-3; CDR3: CASSLSRGPGNTIYF; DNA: TGTGCCAGCAGCTTGAGTAGGGGGCCGGGAAACACCATATATTTT
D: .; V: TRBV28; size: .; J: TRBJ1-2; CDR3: CASSFTVLDNYGYTF; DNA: TGTGCCAGCAGTTTCACAGTTCTTGATAACTATGGCTACACCTTC
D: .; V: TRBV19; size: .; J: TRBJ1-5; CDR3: CASSSGGTYSNQPQHF; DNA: TGTGCCAGTAGTTCGGGGGGAACCTATAGCAATCAGCCCCAGCATTTT
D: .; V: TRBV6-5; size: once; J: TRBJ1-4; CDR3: CASRGRTSTNEKLFF; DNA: TGTGCCAGCAGGGGCAGAACCTCAACTAATGAAAAACTGTTTTTT
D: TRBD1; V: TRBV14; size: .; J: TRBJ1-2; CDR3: CASSQVVDRPDYGYTF; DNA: TGTGCCAGCAGCCAAGTCGTGGACAGGCCCGACTATGGCTACACCTTC
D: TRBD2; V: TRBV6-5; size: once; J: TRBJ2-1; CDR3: CASSFLAEPSYNEQFF; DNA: TGTGCCAGCAGTTTTCTAGCGGAGCCCTCCTACAATGAGCAGTTCTTC
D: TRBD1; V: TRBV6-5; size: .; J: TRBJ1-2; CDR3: CASSRPGTGTLGYTF; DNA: TGTGCCAGCAGCCGCCCCGGGACAGGGACTCTTGGCTACACCTTC
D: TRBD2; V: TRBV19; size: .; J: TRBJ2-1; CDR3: CASSSPGGRIYNEQFF; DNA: TGTGCCAGTAGTTCCCCGGGCGGGAGAATCTACAATGAGCAGTTCTTC
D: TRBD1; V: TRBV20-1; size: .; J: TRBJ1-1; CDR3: CSARGHTEAFF; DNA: TGCAGTGCCAGGGGGCACACTGAAGCTTTCTTT
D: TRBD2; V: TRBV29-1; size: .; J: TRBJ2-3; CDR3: CSAARGGGLAGGLTDTQYF; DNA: TGCAGCGCCGCGAGGGGTGGGGGACTAGCGGGAGGCCTCACAGATACGCAGTATTTT
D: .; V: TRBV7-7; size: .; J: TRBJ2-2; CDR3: CASSSLRGGGTGELFF; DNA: TGTGCTAGCAGCTCACTCAGGGGAGGGGGCACCGGGGAGCTGTTTTTT
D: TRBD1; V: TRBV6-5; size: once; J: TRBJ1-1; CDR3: CASSKGQGLNTEAFF; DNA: TGTGCCAGCAGCAAGGGACAGGGACTTAACACTGAAGCTTTCTTT
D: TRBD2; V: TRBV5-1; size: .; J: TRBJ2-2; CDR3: CASSYSLAVNTGELFF; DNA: TGCGCCAGCAGCTATTCGCTAGCGGTAAACACCGGGGAGCTGTTTTTT
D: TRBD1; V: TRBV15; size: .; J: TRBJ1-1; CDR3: CATSVQTGRNTEAFF; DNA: TGTGCCACCAGCGTCCAGACAGGGCGTAACACTGAAGCTTTCTTT
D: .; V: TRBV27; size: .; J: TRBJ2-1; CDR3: CASSLFPGASYNEQFF; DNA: TGTGCCAGCAGTTTATTCCCGGGAGCCTCCTACAATGAGCAGTTCTTC
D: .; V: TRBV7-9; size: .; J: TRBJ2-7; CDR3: CASSLSESSYEQYF; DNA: TGTGCCAGCAGCTTAAGCGAGAGCTCCTACGAGCAGTACTTC
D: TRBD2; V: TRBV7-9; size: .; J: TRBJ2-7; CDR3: CASSEGLAGLFPYEQYF; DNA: TGTGCCAGCAGCGAGGGACTAGCGGGACTGTTCCCCTACGAGCAGTACTTC
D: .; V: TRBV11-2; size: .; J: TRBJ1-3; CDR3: CASSLVWETGNTIYF; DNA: TGTGCCAGCAGCTTAGTATGGGAGACTGGAAACACCATATATTTT
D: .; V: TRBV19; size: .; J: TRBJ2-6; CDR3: CASSPGVRTGANVLTF; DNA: TGTGCCAGTAGTCCCGGAGTTCGGACTGGGGCCAACGTCCTGACTTTC
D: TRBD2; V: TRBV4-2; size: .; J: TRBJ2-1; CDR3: CASSQESVGLALYNEQFF; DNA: TGTGCCAGCAGCCAAGAAAGCGTGGGACTAGCTCTTTACAATGAGCAGTTCTTC
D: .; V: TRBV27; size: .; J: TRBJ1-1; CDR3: CASSFPGPWVNTEAFF; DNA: TGTGCCAGCAGTTTTCCGGGTCCATGGGTGAACACTGAAGCTTTCTTT
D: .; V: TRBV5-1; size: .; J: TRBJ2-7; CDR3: CASSGRGTDGEQYF; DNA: TGCGCCAGCAGCGGCCGGGGGACTGACGGGGAGCAGTACTTC
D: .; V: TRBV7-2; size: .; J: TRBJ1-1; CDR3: CASSTLVFPNTEAFF; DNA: TGTGCCAGCAGCACCTTAGTCTTTCCGAACACTGAAGCTTTCTTT